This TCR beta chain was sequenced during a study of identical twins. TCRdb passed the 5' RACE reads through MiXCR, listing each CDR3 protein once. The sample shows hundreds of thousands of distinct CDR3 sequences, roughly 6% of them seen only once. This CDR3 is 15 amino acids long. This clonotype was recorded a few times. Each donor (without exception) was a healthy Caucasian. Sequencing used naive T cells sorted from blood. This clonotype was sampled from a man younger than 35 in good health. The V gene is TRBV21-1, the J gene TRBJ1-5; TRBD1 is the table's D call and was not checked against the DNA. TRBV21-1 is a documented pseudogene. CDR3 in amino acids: CASRESAQSNQPQHF. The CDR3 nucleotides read TGTGCCAGCAGGGAGTCGGCGCAGAGCAATCAGCCCCAGCATTTT.